This TCR beta chain appears in the sequencing data of a study of Ad26.COV2.S vaccination and SARS-CoV-2 variants. General study findings and limits: Breadth, reportedly substantial, characterized the spike-specific CD8+ and CD4+ T cell responses after vaccination. Participants in the vaccine arm had higher spike-specific TCR breadth; placebo recipients had lower.

Treatment of the sample: about 20 received Ad26.COV2.S at low or high dose, single or two shots; several received placebo; per-sample allocation not given. Collection of the samples took place on day 63 after the first injection of vaccine or placebo. Some clones are missing from TCRdb's copy, which holds only in-frame ones; the method was immunoSEQ multiplex PCR. The data hold more than 300,000 clones, with approximately 80% observed a single time. Germline V lookup: CDR1 SGHVS, CDR2 FQNEAQ. The CDR3 loop spans 14 amino acids. With V trimmed by 6 bases and J by 4 bases, 4 bases remained unmatched. This clone showed up just once. Antigen specificity is unknown.

The sequence derives from a person aged 18-60 years who received the Ad26.COV2.S COVID-19 vaccine or a placebo. The specimen was peripheral blood, collected in a trial of Ad26.COV2.S vaccine versus placebo. The chain links TRBV7-8 to TRBJ2-3, with 10 bases that match TRBD2. The CDR3 DNA reads TGTGCCAGCAGACCGGGACTAGCGTCAGATACGCAGTATTTT. The encoded protein is CASRPGLASDTQYF.